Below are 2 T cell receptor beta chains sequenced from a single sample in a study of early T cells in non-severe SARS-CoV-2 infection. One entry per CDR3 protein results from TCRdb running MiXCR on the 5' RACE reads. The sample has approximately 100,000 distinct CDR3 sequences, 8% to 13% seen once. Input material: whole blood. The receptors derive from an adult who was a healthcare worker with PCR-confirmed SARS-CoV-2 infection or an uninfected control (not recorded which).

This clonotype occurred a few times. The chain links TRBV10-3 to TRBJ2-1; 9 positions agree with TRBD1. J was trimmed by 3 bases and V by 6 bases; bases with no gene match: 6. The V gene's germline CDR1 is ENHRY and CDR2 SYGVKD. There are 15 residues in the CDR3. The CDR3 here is CAISPGQGVYNEQFF. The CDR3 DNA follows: TGTGCCATCAGCCCGGGACAGGGCGTCTACAATGAGCAGTTCTTC.

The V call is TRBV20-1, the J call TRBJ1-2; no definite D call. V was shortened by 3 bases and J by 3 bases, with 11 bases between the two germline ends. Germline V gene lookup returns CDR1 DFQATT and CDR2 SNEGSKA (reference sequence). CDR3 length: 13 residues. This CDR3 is CSARTQPDYGYTF. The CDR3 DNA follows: TGCAGTGCTAGGACTCAACCAGACTATGGCTACACCTTC.